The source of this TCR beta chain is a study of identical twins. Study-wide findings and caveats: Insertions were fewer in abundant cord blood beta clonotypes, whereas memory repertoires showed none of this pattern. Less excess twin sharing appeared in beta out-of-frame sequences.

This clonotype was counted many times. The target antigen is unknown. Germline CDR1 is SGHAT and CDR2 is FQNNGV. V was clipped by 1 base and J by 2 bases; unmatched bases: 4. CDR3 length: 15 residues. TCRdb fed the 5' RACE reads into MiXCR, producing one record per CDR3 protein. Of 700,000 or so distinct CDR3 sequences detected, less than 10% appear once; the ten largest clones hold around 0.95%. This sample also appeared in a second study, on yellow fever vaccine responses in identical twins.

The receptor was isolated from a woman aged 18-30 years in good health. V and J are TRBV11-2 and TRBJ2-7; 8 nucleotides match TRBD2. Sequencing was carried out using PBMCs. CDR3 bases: TGTGCCAGCAGCTTAGTCCGGGGGGGCACCTACGAGCAGTACTTC. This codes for CASSLVRGGTYEQYF.